This T cell receptor (beta chain) is from a study of response to subunit inactivated influenza vaccine (dated by TCRdb to the late 2010s). A note on the overall study: To follow how T cells responded to a trivalent subunit inactivated influenza vaccine, the researchers relied on deep quantitative profiling of the T cell receptor repertoire. The investigation overall reported the following: The authors proposed that each seasonal influenza vaccination may bring in only a limited number of new T cells.

Comment on this clonotype: Its antigen remains undetermined. Nothing much larger sits one base from this clone, and base qualities are not available.

The CDR3, from cysteine to phenylalanine, totals 16 residues. Of the read, only the CDR3 DNA is kept; its 48 bases are in frame from base 1. V drops 6 bases and J drops 2 bases, leaving 17 bases in between. The germline V gene gives CDR1 as MGHDK and CDR2 as SYGVNS. Library preparation was by RT-PCR. TCRdb records Illumina HiSeq 2500 as the sequencer. In TCRdb, the public reads were trimmed at Q25 with fastp and aligned with MiXCR, with productive beta chains retained. CDR3 protein sequences are deduplicated, and each keeps its most common genes and DNA. The sample records about 650,000 distinct CDR3 sequences, approximately 14% of which are singletons. The top ten clonotypes cover 7.6% of the sample.

This receptor was obtained from a man between 50 and 59 years old who received an inactivated influenza vaccine. Donor details come from another sample of the same person, matched by shared clones. The source was PBMCs from blood, collected 14 to 15 days before vaccination. The rearrangement combines TRBV25-1 with TRBJ1-5, and perhaps TRBD1 as D gene, on 6 matching bases. The CDR3 region reads CASRGELGGRNQPQHF. DNA sequence: TGTGCCAGCAGAGGGGAATTGGGGGGCCGCAATCAGCCCCAGCATTTT.